Reported below is one TCR beta chain. These data originate in a study of a mutant IDH1 vaccine in newly diagnosed glioma. The wider study: Treated patients, around 60% male and around 40% female, averaged approximately 40 years of age. Before enrollment, the patients had been treated with radiotherapy alone, temozolomide alone, or both together. Most of them had received both.

This CDR3 is 15 amino acids long. V gave up 5 bases and J gave up 3 bases, with 19 bases separating them. In germline, CDR1 is SQVTM, CDR2 ANQGSEA. TCRdb's table, derived via immunoSEQ multiplex PCR, lists solely in-frame clones and lacks some. Of 35,000 to 40,000 clones listed, 60% to 80% are singletons. Time point meaning: baseline, week 1 (first vaccination visit). Treatment noted: pre-vaccination baseline after standard-of-care therapy. Donor diagnoses consisted of new WHO grade 3 or 4 IDH1-mutant, ATRX-lost astrocytomas. Material: PBMCs, obtained from a glioma patient treated with radiotherapy, temozolomide or both. The genes are TRBV29-1 and TRBJ1-1; D might be TRBD1 (5 bases). The clonotype originates from a man aged 40-55 years with glioma. Some clones in this sample may be carry-over from other donors' samples. This CDR3 is CSVLGDAGVYTEAFF. CDR3 in DNA: TGCAGCGTTCTCGGGGACGCCGGCGTTTACACTGAAGCTTTCTTT.